The clone carrying this T cell receptor beta chain was seen a single time. For every subset, genomic DNA was evenly distributed across several immunoSEQ plates. Clones were read by immunoSEQ multiplex PCR, and TCRdb kept only the in-frame ones, dropping some. The sample lists roughly 500,000 clones; 90% to 97% were seen once. J was trimmed by 6 bases and V by 5 bases; bases with no gene match: 7. CDR3 length: 13 residues. The V gene's germline CDR1 is SGHTA and CDR2 FQGTGA. The data are from a study of shared clonotypes between healthy human individuals. This TCR was recovered from a woman in her 30s in good health. The gene calls are TRBV7-3 and TRBJ2-7; 7 nucleotides agree with TRBD2. The specimen sequenced was naive CD4+ T cells sorted from blood. Noted subset: CD45RA+ positively selected. The chain's CDR3 is CASSPRGSPEQYF. In DNA form, the CDR3 reads TGTGCCAGCAGCCCCCGCGGGAGCCCCGAGCAGTACTTC.